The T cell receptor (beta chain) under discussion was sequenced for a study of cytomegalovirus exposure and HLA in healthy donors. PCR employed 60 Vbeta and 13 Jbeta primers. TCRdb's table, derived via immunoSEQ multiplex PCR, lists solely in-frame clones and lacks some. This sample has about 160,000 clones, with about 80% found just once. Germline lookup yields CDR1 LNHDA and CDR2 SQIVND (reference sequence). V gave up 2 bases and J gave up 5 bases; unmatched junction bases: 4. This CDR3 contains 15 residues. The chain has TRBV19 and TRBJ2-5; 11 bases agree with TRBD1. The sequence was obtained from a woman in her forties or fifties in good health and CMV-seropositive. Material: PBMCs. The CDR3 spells CASSIKGQGVETQYF. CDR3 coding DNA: TGTGCCAGTAGTATAAAGGGACAGGGGGTTGAGACCCAGTACTTC. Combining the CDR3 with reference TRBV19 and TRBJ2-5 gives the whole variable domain DGGITQSPKYLFRKEGQNVTLSCEQNLNHDAMYWYRQDPGQGLRLIYYSQIVNDFQKGDIAEGYSVSREKKESFPLTVTSAQKNPTAFYLCASSIKGQGVETQYFGPGTRLLVL.